Described below is a single T cell receptor (beta chain) sequence and its context. The source of the sample is a study of blood T cell repertoires in COVID-19. Study background: Researchers got acute and convalescent COVID-19 samples from the United States, Italy and Spain. PBMCs, B-cell-depleted T cells, or T cells provided the cDNA or gDNA that made up the material.

CDR3 size: 16 residues. Germline V gene lookup returns CDR1 LGHDT and CDR2 YNNKEL (reference sequence). Losses at the gene ends were 7 bases for V and 10 bases for J; bases not matched to a gene: 15. Study processing details: Reference gene primer amplification in the assay estimated nucleated cell counts. The table came from immunoSEQ multiplex PCR; TCRdb's copy has only in-frame clones and leaves some out. That table gives V, J and clone size, and the DNA gave D and trimming. Among more than 45,000 clones, approximately 86% were seen once, and the ten largest hold 15% to 20%. The receptor's source is a man between 60 and 75 years old with active or convalescent COVID-19. Sequencing used peripheral blood. The J gene is TRBJ2-2, the V gene TRBV3-1 (or the pseudogene TRBV3-2); TRBD1 matches 10 bases. The CDR3 DNA reads TGTGCCAGCACCCCCGGACAGGGGGGTTACCAAGTGGAGCTGTTTTTT. The encoded protein is CASTPGQGGYQVELFF.